The entry below describes one T cell receptor (beta chain). Its target antigen remains unknown. An end of the junction does not agree with germline; a read error may underlie this. To prepare the library, 5' RACE was applied. The second PCR ran for roughly 7 to 12 cycles and used a J-beta primer mix along with a sample-barcoded 5' primer. A unique molecular identifier was introduced onto each TCR beta cDNA molecule by a template-switch 5' adaptor carrying 12 random nucleotides. Each sample yielded at least 2.5 million CDR3-containing paired-end reads. The Mint cDNA synthesis kit, primed by a TRBC-specific oligonucleotide, was used to synthesize first-strand cDNA from all RNA. All cDNA was treated with uracil-DNA glycosylase and then went through a first 18-cycle PCR with the universal primers M1SS and BC2_uni_R. Concerning the study's data processing: For normalization, 1 million high-quality reads, each with a distinct molecular identifier, were randomly selected from each sample. Instead of being binned into consensus sequences, reads that shared molecular identifiers were thrown out. MiTCR, with a Q25 quality threshold and the strictest error-elimination algorithm, was used for CDR3 identification, clonotype clustering and error correction. Lower-bound total TCR beta diversity was estimated with a nonparametric unseen species model using Euler transformation. TCRdb ran its own pipeline on the public reads, namely fastp trimming at Q25 and MiXCR clone calling, and kept in-frame beta chains. One record per CDR3 amino acid sequence lists the most common genes and DNA. The V and J calls follow TCRdb's processing rather than the paper's. This sample holds fewer than 2 million distinct CDR3 sequences; about two fifths were observed only once. Jointly, the top ten make up 23% of the sample.

This record comes from a study of blood T cells in healthy people across ages (dated by TCRdb to between 2014 and 2017). Notes on the research overall: In model experiments, template switching captured roughly one uniquely barcoded TCR beta cDNA molecule for every two T cells. To avoid experimental bias, donors of different ages were randomly spread across the sequencing lanes. The study measured age-related changes in TCR beta repertoire diversity using deep sequencing normalized with unique cDNA molecular identifiers. Donors were grouped into four age groups: young (average approximately 15 years), middle-aged (39), aged (62) and long-lived (around 82). Two additional independent replicas of 1 million unique cDNA reads from the same blood draw were analyzed for two donors (one aged 18 to 30 and one aged 80 or older).

Via the germline V gene, CDR1 is SQVTM and CDR2 ANQGSEA. The CDR3, cysteine through phenylalanine, is 13 amino acids long. Only the CDR3 region is kept as DNA, spanning 39 bases read in frame from base 1. Here is what the overall study found, with its caveats: Estimates of total diversity based on one million sequenced T cells were regarded as lower bounds and as underestimates. Bulk unsorted PBMC profiling prevented conclusive comparison of naive and antigen-experienced compartments. The percentage of naive T cells measured by flow cytometry correlated strongly with observed TCR beta diversity. Observed TCR beta diversity per million T cells fell roughly linearly with age, and a significant reduction was already apparent by age about 36. Compared with the aged group, more naive CD4+ T cells, fewer expanded clones and increased TCR diversity were shown by the long-lived group, suggesting age selection. Because donor CMV infection status was unknown, age-related changes in expanded clonotypes were potentially confounded.

The donors were some 39 Caucasian individuals from Russia, aged roughly 6 to 100 years, who were systemically healthy. Around 10 milliliters of peripheral blood were drawn from each donor into EDTA-treated Vacutainer tubes. Ficoll-Paque density-gradient centrifugation was used to isolate PBMCs, with at least 6.5 million per sample. Trizol reagent was used to extract total RNA from the PBMCs, yielding at least 6 micrograms per sample. For every donor, an aliquot of PBMCs went through flow cytometry to measure the percentages of naive CD45RAhigh/CD27high T cells. Sequenced sample: blood. The rearranged chain carries TRBV29-1 and TRBJ2-3; 9 junctional bases match TRBD2. This TCR was recovered from a human donor in good health. The DNA sequence is TGCAACGTTGACTTAGCGGGGGAGGGTACGCAGTATTTT. Translated, it reads CNVDLAGEGTQYF.